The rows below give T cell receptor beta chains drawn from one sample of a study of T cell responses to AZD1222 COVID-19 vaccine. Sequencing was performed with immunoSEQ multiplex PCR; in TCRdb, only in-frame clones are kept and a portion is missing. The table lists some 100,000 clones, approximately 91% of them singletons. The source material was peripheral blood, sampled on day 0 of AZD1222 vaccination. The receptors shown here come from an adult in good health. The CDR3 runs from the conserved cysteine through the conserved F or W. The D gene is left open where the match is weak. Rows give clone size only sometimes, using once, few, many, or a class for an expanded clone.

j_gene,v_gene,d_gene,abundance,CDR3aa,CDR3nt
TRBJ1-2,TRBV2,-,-,CASRGSDYGYTF,TGTGCCAGCAGAGGCAGTGACTATGGCTACACCTTC
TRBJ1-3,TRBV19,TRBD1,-,CASSSGQGLSSGNTIYF,TGTGCCAGTAGTTCCGGACAGGGCTTGTCCTCTGGAAACACCATATATTTT
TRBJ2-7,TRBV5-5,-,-,CASSSSGTYYEQYF,TGTGCCAGCAGCTCCTCCGGGACTTACTACGAGCAGTACTTC
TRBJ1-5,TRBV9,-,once,CASSRSGGANQPQHF,TGTGCCAGCAGCCGATCGGGGGGCGCCAATCAGCCCCAGCATTTT
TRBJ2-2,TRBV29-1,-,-,CSAPRNGELFF,TGCAGCGCACCTCGTAACGGGGAGCTGTTTTTT
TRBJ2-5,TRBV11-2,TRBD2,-,CASSPLRTSGSETQYF,TGTGCCAGCAGCCCGCTGAGGACTAGCGGGAGTGAGACCCAGTACTTC
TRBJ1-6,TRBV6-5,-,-,CASRTGSSYNSPLHF,TGTGCCAGCAGGACGGGGAGCTCCTATAATTCACCCCTCCACTTT
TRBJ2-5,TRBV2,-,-,CASSEEAGQETQYF,TGTGCCAGCAGTGAAGAGGCAGGTCAAGAGACCCAGTACTTC
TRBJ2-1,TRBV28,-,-,CASSFSRFQFF,TGTGCCAGCAGTTTTTCACGTTTTCAGTTCTTC
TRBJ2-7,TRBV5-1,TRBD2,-,CASSFGLAGYEQYF,TGCGCCAGCAGCTTCGGACTAGCGGGATACGAGCAGTACTTC
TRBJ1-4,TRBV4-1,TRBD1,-,CASSPTGWNEKLFF,TGCGCCAGCAGCCCGACAGGGTGGAATGAAAAACTGTTTTTT
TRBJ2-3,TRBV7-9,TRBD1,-,CASSDREDRGGDTQYF,TGTGCCAGCAGCGATCGTGAGGACAGGGGAGGAGATACGCAGTATTTT
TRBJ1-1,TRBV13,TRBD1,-,CASSFSGGFNTEAFF,TGTGCCAGCAGCTTCTCAGGGGGCTTTAACACTGAAGCTTTCTTT
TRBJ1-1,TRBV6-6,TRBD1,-,CASSQGQGAMNTEAFF,TGTGCCAGCAGTCAAGGACAGGGGGCAATGAACACTGAAGCTTTCTTT
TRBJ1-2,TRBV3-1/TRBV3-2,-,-,CASSQTGTPNYGYTF,TGTGCCAGCAGTCAAACCGGGACTCCTAACTATGGCTACACCTTC
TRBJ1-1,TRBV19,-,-,CASSTSGRTEAFF,TGTGCCAGTAGTACTTCGGGGAGGACCGAAGCTTTCTTT
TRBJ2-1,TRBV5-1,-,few,CASSSFLGEEQFF,TGCGCCAGCAGCTCCTTTCTGGGCGAAGAGCAGTTCTTC
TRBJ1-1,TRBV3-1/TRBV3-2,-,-,CASSNWEGLTAFF,TGTGCCAGCAGCAACTGGGAGGGCTTAACGGCTTTCTTT
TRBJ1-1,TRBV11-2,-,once,CASSPTLLPFMNTEAFF,TGTGCCAGCAGCCCGACGCTACTTCCCTTCATGAACACTGAAGCTTTCTTT
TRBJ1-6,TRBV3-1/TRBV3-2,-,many,CASSRRTGPLHF,TGTGCCAGCAGCCGACGAACGGGGCCCCTCCACTTT
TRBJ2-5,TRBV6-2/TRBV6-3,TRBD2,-,CASSEPGLAGGTQYF,TGTGCCAGCAGTGAGCCGGGACTAGCGGGCGGGACCCAGTACTTC
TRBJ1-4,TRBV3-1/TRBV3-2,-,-,CASTQTRGEKLFF,TGTGCCAGCACCCAAACCCGGGGTGAAAAACTGTTTTTT
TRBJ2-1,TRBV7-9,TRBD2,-,CASSLGSGAHNEQFF,TGTGCCAGCAGCTTAGGGAGCGGGGCTCACAATGAGCAGTTCTTC
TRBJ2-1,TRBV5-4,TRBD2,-,CASSLGGLDLNNEQFF,TGTGCCAGCAGCTTGGGGGGACTAGACCTTAACAATGAGCAGTTCTTC
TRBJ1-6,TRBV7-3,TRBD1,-,CASGTGASPLHF,TGTGCCAGCGGGACAGGGGCTTCACCCCTCCACTTT
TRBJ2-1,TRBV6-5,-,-,CATRLAGSPYNEQFF,TGTGCCACTCGTTTGGCGGGAAGCCCTTACAATGAGCAGTTCTTC
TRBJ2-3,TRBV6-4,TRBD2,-,CASSLAGATDTQYF,TGTGCCAGCAGTCTAGCGGGGGCCACAGATACGCAGTATTTT
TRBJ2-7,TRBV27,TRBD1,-,CASKPGQVSYEQYF,TGTGCCAGCAAACCGGGACAGGTATCCTACGAGCAGTACTTC
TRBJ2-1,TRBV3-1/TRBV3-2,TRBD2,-,CASSQDLAGPYREQFF,TGTGCCAGCAGCCAAGATTTAGCGGGCCCGTACCGGGAGCAGTTCTTC
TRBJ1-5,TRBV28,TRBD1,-,CASSFVRGGNQPQHF,TGTGCCAGCAGTTTCGTCAGGGGGGGAAATCAGCCCCAGCATTTT
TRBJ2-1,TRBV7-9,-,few,CASSPSGTYNEQFF,TGTGCCAGCAGCCCGTCTGGCACTTACAATGAGCAGTTCTTC
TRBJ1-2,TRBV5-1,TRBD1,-,CASASQGATYGYTF,TGCGCCAGCGCATCCCAGGGGGCAACGTATGGCTACACCTTC
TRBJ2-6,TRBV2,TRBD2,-,CADGLERGGSGANVLTF,TGTGCCGACGGGTTGGAGCGGGGGGGTTCTGGGGCCAACGTCCTGACTTTC
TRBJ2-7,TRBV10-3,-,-,CATRLPSGEQYF,TGTGCCACCCGCCTCCCAAGCGGCGAGCAGTACTTC
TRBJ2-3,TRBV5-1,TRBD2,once,CASSDLAGSDTQYF,TGCGCCAGCAGCGACCTAGCGGGATCAGATACGCAGTATTTT
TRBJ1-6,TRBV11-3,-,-,CASSLEGVGSPLHF,TGTGCCAGCAGCTTAGAAGGGGTAGGATCACCCCTCCACTTT
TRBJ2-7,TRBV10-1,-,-,CASSESGALSYEQYF,TGCGCCAGCAGTGAGTCCGGCGCCCTTTCCTACGAGCAGTACTTC
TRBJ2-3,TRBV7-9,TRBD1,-,CASSIRDRATDTQYF,TGTGCCAGCAGCATCCGGGACAGGGCAACAGATACGCAGTATTTT
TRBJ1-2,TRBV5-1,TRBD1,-,CASSLLTGVDGYTF,TGCGCCAGCAGCTTGTTAACAGGGGTCGATGGCTACACCTTC
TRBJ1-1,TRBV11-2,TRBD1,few,CASSSRQGEGTEAFF,TGTGCCAGCAGCTCTAGACAGGGGGAGGGCACTGAAGCTTTCTTT
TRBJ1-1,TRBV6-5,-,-,CASRSQGSKAFF,TGTGCCAGCAGATCACAGGGCTCTAAAGCTTTCTTT
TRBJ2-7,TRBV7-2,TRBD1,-,CASSLGTGGWGQYF,TGTGCCAGCAGCTTGGGGACAGGGGGCTGGGGGCAGTACTTC
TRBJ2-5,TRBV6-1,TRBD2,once,CASSEGELAGQETQYF,TGTGCCAGCAGTGAAGGGGAACTAGCGGGGCAAGAGACCCAGTACTTC